A single sample gave rise to the 23 T cell receptor beta chains below, sequenced in a study of CD8 T cells in ankylosing spondylitis. These receptors have no known antigen. Study observations and caveats: Characteristic, it appeared, of ankylosing spondylitis blood was a TCR beta motif of about eight highly homologous variants.

One entry per CDR3 protein, called by TCRdb with MiXCR from the 5' RACE reads. The sample includes about 540,000 distinct CDR3 sequences, roughly 13% of them seen just once. Sample: blood, either unsorted or a sorted T cell fraction (not recorded which). These receptors all stem from a male donor with ankylosing spondylitis.

The V and J genes are TRBV7-8 and TRBJ2-2; TRBD2 matches at 7 bases. V was pared by 4 bases and J by 0 bases, with 8 bases of the junction left unmatched. The V gene's germline CDR1 is SGHVS and CDR2 FQNEAQ. The CDR3 totals 17 residues. The CDR3 spells CASSSPTSAANTGELFF. The CDR3 region has the DNA TGTGCCAGCAGCTCCCCCACTAGCGCAGCGAACACCGGGGAGCTGTTTTTT.

This clonotype has a single count. The chain uses TRBV19 and TRBJ1-1, with a weak D call TRBD1 (6 bases). The germline gives CDR1 LNHDA, CDR2 SQIVND (reference sequence). V was trimmed by 5 bases and J by 7 bases, leaving 11 bases between them. The CDR3 totals 12 residues. The CDR3 DNA reads as TGTGCCAGTAGTGCCACAGGGTTTGAAGCTTTCTTT. Protein sequence: CASSATGFEAFF.

This clonotype was seen more than once but under ten times. The chain links TRBV24-1 to TRBJ1-2, with D perhaps matching TRBD1 (6 bases). V dropped 7 bases and J dropped 4 bases, with 12 bases sitting between them. The CDR3 length is 13 residues. Germline CDR1 KGHDR, CDR2 SFDVKD. The CDR3 here is CATRPGERYGYTF. For the CDR3, the DNA is TGTGCCACCAGGCCAGGGGAGCGCTATGGCTACACCTTC.

This clonotype was observed a handful of times. A much bigger clone sits one base away, suggesting this may be a read error. This chain uses TRBV27 with TRBJ1-1; 7 bases match TRBD1. V shed 10 bases and J 5 bases; nucleotides not matched to a gene: 13. The CDR3 has 14 residues. Germline CDR1 MNHEY, CDR2 SMNVEV (reference sequence). CDR3 coding DNA: TGTGCCACCAGAACAATGGACAGGAGGACTGAAGCTTTCTTT. Residues: CATRTMDRRTEAFF.

This clonotype appeared a few times. The chain links TRBV25-1 to TRBJ2-1; D not resolved. The CDR3 runs to 15 residues. Trimming took 8 bases from V and 1 from J, leaving 15 bases between them. Germline V CDR1 and CDR2: MGHDK, SYGVNS. Here the CDR3 reads CASSLLDGSYNEQFF. In DNA form, the CDR3 reads TGTGCCAGCTCTCTCCTTGACGGTTCCTACAATGAGCAGTTCTTC.

The chain carries TRBV12-3 or TRBV12-4 and TRBJ2-5; 12 bases are shared with TRBD2. Losses at the gene ends were 5 bases for V and 4 bases for J; bases not matched to a gene: 5. The CDR3 totals 15 residues. This chain's CDR3 is CASSLGTSGPETQYF. The CDR3 region has the DNA TGTGCCAGCAGTCTCGGGACTAGCGGGCCAGAGACCCAGTACTTC.

The rearrangement joins TRBV20-1 to TRBJ2-6; D not resolved. V shed 5 bases and J shed 2 bases, with 10 bases lying between them. Per germline, CDR1 DFQATT and CDR2 SNEGSKA (reference sequence). The length of the CDR3 is 14 residues. The CDR3 sequence: CSAPGRAGANVLTF. The CDR3 DNA reads as TGCAGTGCTCCGGGCCGTGCTGGGGCCAACGTCCTGACTTTC.

The CDR3: CASTLRDASYNEQFF. The DNA of the CDR3 is TGTGCCAGCACCCTGCGGGACGCATCCTACAATGAGCAGTTCTTC. The chain carries TRBV27 and TRBJ2-1; D perhaps matches TRBD2 (6 bases). The V gene lost 7 bases and the J gene lost 1 base, with 14 bases spanning the gap. The CDR3 covers 15 residues. Germline CDR1 is MNHEY and CDR2 is SMNVEV (reference sequence).

There are many counts of this clonotype. The chain has TRBV7-9 and TRBJ2-1; no firm D call. The CDR3 is 12 amino acids. Germline-derived CDR1 and CDR2 are SEHNR and FQNEAQ (reference sequence). V dropped 0 bases and J dropped 8 bases, with 5 bases sitting between them. The CDR3 region has the DNA TGTGCCAGCAGCTTAGCCTCCGATGAGCAGTTCTTC. This sequence encodes CASSLASDEQFF.

The chain uses TRBV10-3 and TRBJ1-1, with 9 bases that match TRBD1. Trimming at V came to 6 bases and at J to 3 bases, leaving 5 bases not matched to a gene. The germline V gene encodes CDR1 ENHRY and CDR2 SYGVKD. The CDR3 has 14 amino acids. The CDR3 is CAIRERDRDTEAFF. CDR3 sequence (DNA): TGTGCCATCAGGGAAAGGGACAGGGACACTGAAGCTTTCTTT.

This chain uses TRBV6-5 with TRBJ1-1; 9 nucleotides align to TRBD1. The V segment lost 2 bases and the J segment 1 base; nucleotides outside the gene matches: 2. Germline CDR1 and CDR2: MNHEY and SVGAGI. The CDR3 length is 15 residues. CDR3 in DNA: TGTGCCAGCAGTTACCCGGGACAGGGGAACACTGAAGCTTTCTTT. This codes for CASSYPGQGNTEAFF.

This clonotype appeared a few times. The chain carries TRBV24-1 and TRBJ2-5, with 7 bases fitting TRBD1. CDR3 length equals 15 residues. V trimming: 3 bases; J trimming: 4 bases; junction bases outside the gene matches: 7. Germline lookup yields CDR1 KGHDR and CDR2 SFDVKD. CDR3 DNA: TGTGCCACCAGTGATCCGGAACAGGGGTTAGAGACCCAGTACTTC. Its protein is CATSDPEQGLETQYF.

This clonotype was observed a handful of times. CDR3 bases: TGTGCCAGCAGCTTGAGTACTGCGACCCAGTACTTC. This encodes CASSLSTATQYF. This sequence joins TRBV5-6 and TRBJ2-5; D remains ambiguous. CDR3 length: 12 residues. Per the germline V gene, CDR1 is SGHDT and CDR2 is YYEEEE. V lost 1 base to trimming and J lost 7 bases, with 8 bases between them.

This clonotype was counted only a few times. This chain uses TRBV5-1 with TRBJ2-5; 7 positions agree with TRBD1. The CDR3 has 14 amino acids. The germline V gene has CDR1 SGHRS and CDR2 YFSETQ. V trimming: 4 bases; J trimming: 1 base; junction bases outside the gene matches: 4. The CDR3 loop reads CASSMTGIQETQYF. The CDR3 DNA is TGCGCCAGCAGCATGACAGGGATCCAAGAGACCCAGTACTTC.

The table lists this clonotype with a few counts. The chain is built from TRBV12-3 or TRBV12-4 and TRBJ2-3; 7 nucleotides agree with TRBD2. This CDR3 is built from 18 residues. Losses at the gene ends were 1 base for V and 1 base for J; bases not matched to a gene: 11. The CDR3 here is CASSLEAAGRGGTDTQYF. The DNA of the CDR3 is TGTGCCAGCAGTTTAGAGGCGGCGGGACGGGGGGGCACAGATACGCAGTATTTT.

This clonotype came up a few times. J is TRBJ2-1 and V is TRBV5-1; D remains unclear. Germline V gene sequence: CDR1 SGHRS, CDR2 YFSETQ. CDR3 size: 17 residues. Trimming took 4 bases from V and 0 from J, leaving 17 bases between them. Here the CDR3 reads CASSPHGPLSSYNEQFF. The CDR3 DNA reads as TGCGCCAGCAGCCCACACGGGCCTCTAAGCTCCTACAATGAGCAGTTCTTC.

This chain connects TRBV20-1 to TRBJ1-2; tentative D call: TRBD1 (6 bases). The germline V and J ends were trimmed by 1 base and 6 bases, with 9 bases remaining between them. The CDR3 length is 12 residues. The germline gives CDR1 DFQATT, CDR2 SNEGSKA (reference sequence). The CDR3: CSARGAGDGYTF. In nucleotides, the CDR3 is TGCAGTGCTAGAGGAGCAGGGGATGGCTACACCTTC.

CDR3 in DNA: TGTGCCATCAGTGAGTTGGACGGCCCCGGGGAGCTGTTTTTT. This sequence encodes CAISELDGPGELFF. This chain links TRBV10-3 with TRBJ2-2; D call uncertain. The V gene lost 1 base and the J gene lost 6 bases, with 9 bases spanning the gap. CDR1 and CDR2 (germline): ENHRY, SYGVKD. The CDR3 contains 14 residues.

This clonotype was observed a handful of times. V is TRBV3-1 and J is TRBJ1-2, with TRBD1 matching 10 bases. The junction had 13 bases not matched to a gene; V was cut back by 5 bases and J by 4 bases. CDR3 length equals 17 residues. CDR1 and CDR2 from the germline V gene are LGHDT and YNNKEL (reference sequence). CDR3 coding DNA: TGTGCCAGCAGCACCCGGGACAGGGGCCGCCGGGGCTATGGCTACACCTTC. It translates to CASSTRDRGRRGYGYTF.

Many counts were recorded for this clonotype. V and J are TRBV7-2 and TRBJ2-1; the D gene is possibly TRBD2 (6 bases). The V gene lost 2 bases and the J gene lost 4 bases, with 9 bases spanning the gap. The CDR3 consists of 14 residues. Germline CDR1 is SGHTA and CDR2 is FQGNSA. The CDR3 bases are TGTGCCAGCAGCTTAATTCTAGCGTACAATGAGCAGTTCTTC. This encodes CASSLILAYNEQFF. Variable domain in full (rest from reference TRBV7-2 and TRBJ2-1): GAGVSQSPSNKVTEKGKDVELRCDPISGHTALYWYRQSLGQGLEFLIYFQGNSAPDKSGLPSDRFSAERTGGSVSTLTIQRTQQEDSAVYLCASSLILAYNEQFFGPGTRLTVL.

This clonotype showed up just a few times. V and J are TRBV12-3 or TRBV12-4 and TRBJ1-2; 8 nucleotides align to TRBD1. The CDR3 sequence is 13 residues long. With 5 bases clipped from V and 8 bases from J, the junction kept 7 bases outside the gene matches. DNA for the CDR3: TGTGCCAGCAGTGTGGCAGGGGGCGAGGGCTACACCTTC. It yields the protein CASSVAGGEGYTF.

The rearrangement links TRBV20-1 to TRBJ2-4, with D unclear. Germline V CDR1 and CDR2: DFQATT, SNEGSKA (reference sequence). With 5 bases removed from V and 0 bases from J, the gap between germline ends came to 11 bases. The CDR3 loop spans 14 amino acids. The CDR3 is CSASERLAKNIQYF. The CDR3 nucleotides are TGCAGTGCTTCAGAACGTCTAGCCAAAAACATTCAGTACTTC.

The chain employs TRBV5-8 and TRBJ2-6; D remains ambiguous. This CDR3 has 15 amino acids. The germline V gene encodes CDR1 SGHTS and CDR2 YDEGEE. The V and J ends lost 3 bases and 4 bases respectively, with 11 bases between them. In nucleotides, the CDR3 is TGTGCCAGCAGCTCTACGTGGAGAGGGGCCAACGTCCTGACTTTC. It translates to CASSSTWRGANVLTF.